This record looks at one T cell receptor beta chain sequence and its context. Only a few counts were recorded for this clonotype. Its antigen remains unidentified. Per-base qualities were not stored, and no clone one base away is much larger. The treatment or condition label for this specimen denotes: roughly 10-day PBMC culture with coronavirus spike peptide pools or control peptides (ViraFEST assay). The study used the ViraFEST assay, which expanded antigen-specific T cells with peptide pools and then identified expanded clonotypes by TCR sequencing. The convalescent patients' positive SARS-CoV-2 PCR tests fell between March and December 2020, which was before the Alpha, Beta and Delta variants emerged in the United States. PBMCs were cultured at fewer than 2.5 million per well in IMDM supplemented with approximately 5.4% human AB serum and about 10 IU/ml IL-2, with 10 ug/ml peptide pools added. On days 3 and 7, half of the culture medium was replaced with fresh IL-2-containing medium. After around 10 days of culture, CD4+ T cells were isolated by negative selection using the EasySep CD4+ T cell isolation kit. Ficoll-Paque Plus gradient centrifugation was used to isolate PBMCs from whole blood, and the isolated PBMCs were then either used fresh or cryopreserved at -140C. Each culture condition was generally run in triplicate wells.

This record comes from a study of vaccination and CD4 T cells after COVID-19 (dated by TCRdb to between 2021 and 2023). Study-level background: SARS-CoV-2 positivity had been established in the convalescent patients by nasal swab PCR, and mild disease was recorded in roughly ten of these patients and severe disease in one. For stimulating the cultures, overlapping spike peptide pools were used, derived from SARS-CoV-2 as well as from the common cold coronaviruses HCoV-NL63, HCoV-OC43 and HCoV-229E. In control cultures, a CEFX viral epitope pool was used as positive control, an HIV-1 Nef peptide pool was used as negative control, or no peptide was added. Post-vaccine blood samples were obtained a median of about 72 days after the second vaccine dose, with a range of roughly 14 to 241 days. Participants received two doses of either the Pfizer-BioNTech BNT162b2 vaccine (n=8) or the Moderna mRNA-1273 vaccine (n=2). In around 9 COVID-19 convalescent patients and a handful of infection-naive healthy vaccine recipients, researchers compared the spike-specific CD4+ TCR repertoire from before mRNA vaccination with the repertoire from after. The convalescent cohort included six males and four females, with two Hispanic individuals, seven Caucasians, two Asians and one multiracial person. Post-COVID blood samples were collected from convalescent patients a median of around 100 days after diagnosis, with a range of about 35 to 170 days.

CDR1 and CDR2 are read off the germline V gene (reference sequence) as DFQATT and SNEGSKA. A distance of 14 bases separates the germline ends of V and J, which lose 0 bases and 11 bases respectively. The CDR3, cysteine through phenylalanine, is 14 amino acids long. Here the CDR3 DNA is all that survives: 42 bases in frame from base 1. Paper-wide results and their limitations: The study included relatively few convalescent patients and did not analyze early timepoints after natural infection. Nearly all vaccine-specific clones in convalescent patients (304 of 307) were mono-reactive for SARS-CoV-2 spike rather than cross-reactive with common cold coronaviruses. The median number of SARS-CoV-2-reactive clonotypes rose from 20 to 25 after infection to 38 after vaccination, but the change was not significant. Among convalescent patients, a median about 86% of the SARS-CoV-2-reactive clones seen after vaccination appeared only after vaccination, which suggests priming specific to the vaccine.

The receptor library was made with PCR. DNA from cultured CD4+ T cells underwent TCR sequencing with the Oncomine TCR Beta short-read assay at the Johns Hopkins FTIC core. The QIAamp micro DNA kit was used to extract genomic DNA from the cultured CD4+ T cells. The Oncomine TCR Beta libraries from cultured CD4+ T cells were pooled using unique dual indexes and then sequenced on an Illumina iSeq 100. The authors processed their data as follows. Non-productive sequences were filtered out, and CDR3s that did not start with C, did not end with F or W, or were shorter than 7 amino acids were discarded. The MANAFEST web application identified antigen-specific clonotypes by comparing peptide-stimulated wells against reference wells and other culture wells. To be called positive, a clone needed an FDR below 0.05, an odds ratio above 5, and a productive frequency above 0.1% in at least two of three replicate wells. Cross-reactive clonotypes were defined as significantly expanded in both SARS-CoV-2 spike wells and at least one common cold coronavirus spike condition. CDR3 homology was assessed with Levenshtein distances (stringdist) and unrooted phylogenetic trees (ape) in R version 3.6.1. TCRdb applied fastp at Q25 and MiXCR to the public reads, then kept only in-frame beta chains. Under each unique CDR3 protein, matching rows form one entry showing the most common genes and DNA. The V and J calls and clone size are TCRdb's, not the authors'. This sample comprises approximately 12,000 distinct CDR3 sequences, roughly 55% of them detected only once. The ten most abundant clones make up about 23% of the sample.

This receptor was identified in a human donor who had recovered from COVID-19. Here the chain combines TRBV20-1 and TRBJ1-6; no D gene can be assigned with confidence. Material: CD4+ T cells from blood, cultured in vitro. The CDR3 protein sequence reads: CSAREVVNRTPLHF. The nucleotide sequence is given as TGCAGTGCTAGAGAAGTAGTTAATAGGACACCCCTCCACTTT.